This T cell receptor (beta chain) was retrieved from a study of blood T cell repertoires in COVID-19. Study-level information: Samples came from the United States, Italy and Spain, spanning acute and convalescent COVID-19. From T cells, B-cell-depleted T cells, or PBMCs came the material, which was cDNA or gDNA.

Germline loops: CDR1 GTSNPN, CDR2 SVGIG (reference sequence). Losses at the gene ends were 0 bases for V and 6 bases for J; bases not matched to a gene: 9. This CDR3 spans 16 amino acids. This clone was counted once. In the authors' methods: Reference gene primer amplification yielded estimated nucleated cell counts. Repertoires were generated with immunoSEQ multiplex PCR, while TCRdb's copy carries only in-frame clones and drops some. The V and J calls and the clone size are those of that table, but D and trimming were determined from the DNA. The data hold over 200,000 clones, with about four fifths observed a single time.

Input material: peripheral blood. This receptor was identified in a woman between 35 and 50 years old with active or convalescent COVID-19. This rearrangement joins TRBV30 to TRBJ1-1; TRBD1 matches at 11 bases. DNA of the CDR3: TGTGCCTGGAGTGTATCGCGGGGACAGGGGGGCCCTGAAGCTTTCTTT. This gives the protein CAWSVSRGQGGPEAFF.